This T cell receptor (beta chain) was identified in a study of T cells after yellow fever vaccination. Looking at the study overall: SMART-Seq v4 Ultra Low Input served to prepare low-cell-number fractions.

V lost 8 bases and J 12 bases, leaving 17 bases between the germline ends. CDR1 is MDHEN and CDR2 is SYDVKM in the germline V gene. The CDR3 has 12 residues. Details on this clonotype: What it binds is unknown.

Study-wide results and limits: A large majority of primary-vaccination clones showed up again after the booster (96% CD4, 88% CD8). A limited proportion of clonotypes was detected within both the CD4 and CD8 compartments.

In making TCR cDNA, 5'RACE template switching added a universal primer site and UMIs to it. One entry per CDR3 protein, called by TCRdb with MiXCR from the 5' RACE reads. The table records about 340,000 distinct CDR3 sequences, 8.5% to 10% of them present only once. The chain has TRBV28 and TRBJ2-4; D ambiguous. The sample here was PBMCs, taken on the day of the first yellow fever vaccination. The source is a man younger than 35 who received the YFV17D yellow fever vaccine. DNA for the CDR3: TGTGCCAGCTCCACGGGCCCTCCAAGTCAGTACTTC. Translating it yields CASSTGPPSQYF.